The 26 T cell receptor beta chains below come from one sample, sequenced in a study of cytomegalovirus exposure and HLA in healthy donors. Primers for the PCR totalled 60 Vbeta and 13 Jbeta. Sequencing used immunoSEQ multiplex PCR; TCRdb keeps in-frame clones, though not all of them. Of some 140,000 clones listed, roughly 85% were seen once; the top ten hold about 7%. The sequenced material came from PBMCs. All receptors come from a woman aged 25 to 45 in good health and CMV-seropositive.

This clone was found once. CDR3 bases: TGTGCCAGCAGCTTCCAGAATCCCTATGAAAAACTGTTTTTT. This encodes CASSFQNPYEKLFF. The genes are TRBV7-9 and TRBJ1-4; no reliable D call. V was pared by 3 bases and J by 6 bases, with 11 bases between. This CDR3 comprises 14 residues. Germline CDR1 and CDR2: SEHNR and FQNEAQ (reference sequence).

The chain has TRBV9 and TRBJ2-2; 11 bases are a match to TRBD2. Trimming removed 3 bases from V and 7 bases from J; junction bases left unmatched: 5. CDR1 and CDR2 (germline): SGDLS, YYNGEE. The CDR3 runs to 15 residues. CDR3 DNA sequence: TGTGCCAGCAGCGCTCCGGGACTAGCGGTCGGGGAGCTGTTTTTT. Translated: CASSAPGLAVGELFF.

The rearrangement joins TRBV30 to TRBJ1-2; D is uncertain. This CDR3 contains 11 residues. The V end lost 1 base, the J end lost 8 bases, and 8 bases lay between the germline ends. The V gene's germline CDR1 is GTSNPN and CDR2 SVGIG (reference sequence). The CDR3 here is CAWSGGEGYTF. CDR3 nucleotides: TGTGCCTGGAGTGGCGGGGAAGGCTACACCTTC.

This chain uses TRBV6-6 with TRBJ2-7, with TRBD2 matching 9 bases. The CDR3 length is 15 residues. Germline values: CDR1 MNHNY, CDR2 SVGAGI (reference sequence). V shed 6 bases, J shed 1 base, and the junction held 7 bases outside the gene matches. DNA for the CDR3: TGTGCCAGCAGCGTTTTTAGCGGGGGTTCCTACGAGCAGTACTTC. Its protein product is CASSVFSGGSYEQYF.

The genes are TRBV15 and TRBJ2-1; D uncertain. Trimming removed 0 bases from V and 10 bases from J, with 10 bases in between. Germline V gene sequence: CDR1 LNHNV, CDR2 YYDKDF (reference sequence). The CDR3 consists of 13 residues. The CDR3 is CATSRDVIREQFF. The CDR3 DNA is TGTGCCACCAGCAGAGATGTGATCCGGGAGCAGTTCTTC.

This clone has only a few counts. This chain uses TRBV14 with TRBJ1-6, with D uncertain. Germline V gives CDR1 SGHDN, CDR2 FVKESK. The CDR3 is made up of 13 amino acids. Trimming took off 4 bases at V and 13 bases at J, with 14 bases between the two ends. In DNA, the CDR3 is TGTGCCAGCAGCCTCTCACGGGAGAATCCCCTCCACTTT. Amino acid sequence: CASSLSRENPLHF.

Notes on this clone: At one end the junction does not follow the germline gene, possibly because of a read error. V and J are TRBV4-2 and TRBJ2-1; maybe TRBD2 (6 bases). Looked up from germline, CDR1 is LGHNA and CDR2 is YNFKEQ. The CDR3 is 16 residues long. DNA of the CDR3: TGTGCCAGCAGCCAAGATCGTGGGGGGTTCTACAATGAACAGTTCTTC. Translating it yields CASSQDRGGFYNEQFF.

This chain uses TRBV15 with TRBJ2-3; D unresolved. The CDR3 runs 13 residues. Trimming removed 0 bases from V and 5 bases from J, with 6 bases in between. Germline V gene lookup returns CDR1 LNHNV and CDR2 YYDKDF (reference sequence). In nucleotides, the CDR3 is TGTGCCACCAGCAGAGATAGTGGAGATACGCAGTATTTT. Encoded protein: CATSRDSGDTQYF. The whole variable domain, filled in from reference TRBV15 and TRBJ2-3, reads DAMVIQNPRYQVTQFGKPVTLSCSQTLNHNVMYWYQQKSSQAPKLLFHYYDKDFNNEADTPDNFQSRRPNTSFCFLDIRSPGLGDTAMYLCATSRDSGDTQYFGPGTRLTVL.

V is TRBV2 and J is TRBJ1-1; 8 nucleotides agree with TRBD1. Germline CDR1 reads SNHLY; CDR2 reads FYNNEI. This CDR3 spans 14 amino acids. The junction had 4 bases not matched to a gene; V was cut back by 3 bases and J by 4 bases. CDR3 sequence (DNA): TGTGCCAGCAGTGACCGGACAGGGACCACTGAAGCTTTCTTT. Translating it yields CASSDRTGTTEAFF.

The CDR3, as DNA: TGTGCCAGCAGCTTAGCAGTCCCCACCGGGACCCAGTACTTC. It yields the protein CASSLAVPTGTQYF. This chain uses TRBV11-1 with TRBJ2-5; D is ambiguous. CDR3 size: 14 residues. V lost 0 bases and J lost 7, with 12 bases in between. The germline V gene has CDR1 SGHAT and CDR2 FQDESV (reference sequence).

This clone was counted between two and nine times. The V call is TRBV6-1, the J call TRBJ1-2, with 9 nucleotides matching TRBD1. The CDR3 is made up of 13 amino acids. The germline V gene has CDR1 MNHNS and CDR2 SASEGT. V shed 5 bases and J 12 bases; nucleotides not matched to a gene: 10. CDR3 sequence reads: CASSSDRGFVNTF. The CDR3 DNA reads TGTGCCAGCAGTTCCGACAGGGGGTTCGTGAACACCTTC.

The chain is built from TRBV29-1 and TRBJ2-7; no firm D call. Trimming removed 7 bases at V and 7 bases at J, with 14 bases between. This CDR3 spans 11 amino acids. The V gene's germline CDR1 is SQVTM and CDR2 ANQGSEA. The CDR3 DNA reads as TGCAGCGGATTGGCGGCAAGGGAGCAGTACTTC. It codes for CSGLAAREQYF.

The chain links TRBV6-5 to TRBJ1-2; tentatively, D is TRBD1 (5 bases). Germline-derived CDR1 and CDR2 are MNHEY and SVGAGI. The CDR3 is 14 amino acids. Trimming stripped 5 bases from V and 4 bases from J, with 14 bases between. CDR3 residues: CASSGAPTPYGYTF. In DNA form, the CDR3 reads TGTGCCAGCAGTGGGGCCCCGACCCCCTATGGCTACACCTTC.

The chain couples TRBV7-3 to TRBJ1-2; 7 bases fit TRBD1. Trimming at V came to 0 bases and at J to 8 bases, leaving 3 bases not matched to a gene. Germline loops: CDR1 SGHTA, CDR2 FQGTGA. The CDR3 is 13 amino acids. The CDR3 is CASSLTGGRGYTF. CDR3 nucleotide sequence: TGTGCCAGCAGCTTAACAGGGGGCAGGGGCTACACCTTC.

This clone was seen a few times. This chain joins TRBV9 and TRBJ1-2; D gene unclear. The CDR3 runs 16 residues. The V gene lost 3 bases and the J gene lost 8 bases, with 23 bases spanning the gap. CDR1 is SGDLS, CDR2 YYNGEE, per germline. CDR3 in DNA: TGTGCCAGCAGCGGTGACTCCCTAGTCTCCCCAGAGGGCTACACCTTC. Translating gives CASSGDSLVSPEGYTF.

This clone appeared a few times. J is TRBJ1-2 and V is TRBV30; D perhaps matches TRBD1 (5 bases). Trimming pared 2 bases from V and 7 bases from J, leaving 11 bases between. This CDR3 has 12 residues. Germline V gene lookup returns CDR1 GTSNPN and CDR2 SVGIG (reference sequence). In nucleotides, the CDR3 is TGTGCCTGGAGTCGGGGGTTCTCTGGCTACACCTTC. Residues: CAWSRGFSGYTF.

The chain is built from TRBV20-1 and TRBJ1-4, with D perhaps matching TRBD1 (5 bases). Germline loops: CDR1 DFQATT, CDR2 SNEGSKA (reference sequence). The germline V and J ends were trimmed by 3 bases and 8 bases, with 7 bases remaining between them. The CDR3 has 11 residues. CDR3 amino acids: CSASRGEKLFF. The DNA of the CDR3 is TGCAGTGCTAGTCGGGGGGAAAAACTGTTTTTT.

CDR3 residues: CASSIGQGRSYNEQFF. The CDR3 region has the DNA TGTGCCAGTAGTATTGGGCAGGGAAGGTCCTACAATGAGCAGTTCTTC. V is TRBV19 and J is TRBJ2-1; TRBD1 is a possible D gene (5 bases). The length of the CDR3 is 16 residues. Between the trimmed V and J ends, which lost 3 bases and 1 base, there was a span of 13 bases. Germline loops: CDR1 LNHDA, CDR2 SQIVND (reference sequence).

This clone has a single count. The rearrangement joins TRBV9 to TRBJ1-4; D unresolved. This CDR3 region has 13 residues. V was clipped by 0 bases and J by 5 bases, with 5 bases between them. Per the germline V gene, CDR1 is SGDLS and CDR2 is YYNGEE. CDR3 amino acids: CASSVGGNEKLFF. The CDR3, as DNA: TGTGCCAGCAGCGTAGGAGGGAATGAAAAACTGTTTTTT.

J is TRBJ2-7 and V is TRBV5-3; D might be TRBD1 (5 bases). TRBV5-3 is flagged as an ORF with uncertain function. This CDR3 comprises 14 residues. V was shortened by 4 bases and J by 0 bases, with 11 bases between the two germline ends. The CDR3 region has the DNA TGTGCCAGAAGCCTTGACAGACTCTCCTACGAGCAGTACTTC. It yields the protein CARSLDRLSYEQYF.

The chain links TRBV9 to TRBJ1-2; a possible D gene is TRBD1 (6 bases). This CDR3 contains 16 residues. The V gene lost 0 bases and the J gene lost 4 bases, with 16 bases spanning the gap. Germline V CDR1 and CDR2: SGDLS, YYNGEE. The DNA of the CDR3 is TGTGCCAGCAGCGTAGACCGGGGCAGGGGCTTCTATGGCTACACCTTC. It specifies CASSVDRGRGFYGYTF.

This clone turned up a few times. This chain joins TRBV11-2 and TRBJ2-7, with TRBD1 matching 9 bases. This CDR3 spans 15 amino acids. V trimming: 5 bases; J trimming: 4 bases; junction bases outside the gene matches: 9. CDR1 is SGHAT and CDR2 is FQNNGV in the germline V gene. The CDR3 nucleotides read TGTGCCAGCAGCAACCGGGACAGGGCGCAGTACGAGCAGTACTTC. Protein product: CASSNRDRAQYEQYF.

Of note for this clone: At one end, the junction sequence differs from germline, possibly due to a read error. V usage is TRBV7-7 and J usage is TRBJ1-4; 9 nucleotides line up with TRBD1. The CDR3 is made up of 13 amino acids. Per the germline V gene, CDR1 is SSHAT and CDR2 is FNYEAQ (reference sequence). The CDR3 here is CASSLDRGKKLFF. CDR3 DNA sequence: TGTGCTAGCAGCTTGGACAGGGGAAAAAAACTGTTTTTT.

CDR3 nucleotides: TGTGCCAGCAGTTTACGCGGCACGCTCAATCAGCCCCAGCATTTT. It translates to CASSLRGTLNQPQHF. The genes are TRBV28 and TRBJ1-5; D not certain. The germline V gene has CDR1 MDHEN and CDR2 SYDVKM. V lost 2 bases and J lost 3, with 11 bases in between. The CDR3 extends over 15 amino acids.

The chain combines TRBV18 with TRBJ2-2; 7 positions match TRBD1. Trimming at V came to 5 bases and at J to 5 bases, leaving 2 bases not matched to a gene. The CDR3 has 13 amino acids. The germline gives CDR1 KGHSH, CDR2 LQKENI. The CDR3 region has the DNA TGTGCCAGCTCAGAACAGGGGACCGGGGAGCTGTTTTTT. As protein: CASSEQGTGELFF.

This clone was detected only once. The V and J genes are TRBV7-9 and TRBJ1-1; 7 nucleotides line up with TRBD1. Germline V gene data show CDR1 as SEHNR and CDR2 as FQNEAQ (reference sequence). There are 13 residues in the CDR3. J was trimmed by 1 base and V by 8 bases; bases with no gene match: 4. CDR3 protein: CASVQGQNTEAFF. CDR3 DNA: TGTGCCAGCGTACAGGGGCAGAACACTGAAGCTTTCTTT.